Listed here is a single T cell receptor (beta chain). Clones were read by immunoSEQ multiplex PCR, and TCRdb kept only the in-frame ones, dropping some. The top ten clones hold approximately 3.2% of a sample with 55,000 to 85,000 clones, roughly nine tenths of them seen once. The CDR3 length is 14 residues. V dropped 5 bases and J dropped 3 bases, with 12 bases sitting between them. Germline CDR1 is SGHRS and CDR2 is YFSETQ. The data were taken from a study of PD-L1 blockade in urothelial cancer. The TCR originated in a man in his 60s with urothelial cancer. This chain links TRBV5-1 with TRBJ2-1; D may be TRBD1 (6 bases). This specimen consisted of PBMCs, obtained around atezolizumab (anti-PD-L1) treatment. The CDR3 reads CASRVQGDYNEQFF. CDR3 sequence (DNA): TGCGCCAGCAGGGTACAGGGTGACTACAATGAGCAGTTCTTC.